The source of this TCR beta chain is a study of post-analysis software for immune sequencing data. General study results and limits: Patients had higher frequencies than controls of about five TRBV segments, including TRBV5-6, TRBV5-1 and TRBV20-1.

cDNA libraries of TCR beta carried unique molecular identifiers. TCRdb re-called the PCR reads through MiXCR, storing one row per CDR3 protein. The data hold 750,000 to 950,000 distinct CDR3 sequences, with 53% observed a single time. This CDR3 comprises 14 residues. The V gene's germline CDR1 is ENHRY and CDR2 SYGVKD. J was trimmed by 7 bases and V by 10 bases; bases with no gene match: 11. Notes on this clonotype: Antigen specificity is unknown.

Sequences were obtained from blood. The gene calls are TRBV10-3 and TRBJ2-7; 12 nucleotides line up with TRBD1. This sequence originates from a girl aged 5-17 years with multiple sclerosis. In nucleotides, the CDR3 is TGTGCCAGCTCCCCGGGACAGGGGGCGGAGGAGCAGTACTTC. This translates into CASSPGQGAEEQYF.